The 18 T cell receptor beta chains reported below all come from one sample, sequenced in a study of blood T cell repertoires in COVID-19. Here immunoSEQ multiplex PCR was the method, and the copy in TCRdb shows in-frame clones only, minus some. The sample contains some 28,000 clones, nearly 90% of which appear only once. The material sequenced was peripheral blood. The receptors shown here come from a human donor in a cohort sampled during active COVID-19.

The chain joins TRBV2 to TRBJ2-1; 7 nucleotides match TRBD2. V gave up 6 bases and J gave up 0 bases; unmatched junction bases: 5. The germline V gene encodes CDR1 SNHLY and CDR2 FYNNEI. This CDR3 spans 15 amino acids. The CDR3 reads CASSKLASSYNEQFF. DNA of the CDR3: TGTGCCAGCAGCAAACTAGCGAGCTCCTACAATGAGCAGTTCTTC.

Here the CDR3 reads CASSPRDRGGTGELFF. CDR3 in DNA: TGTGCCAGCTCACCTCGGGACAGGGGTGGAACCGGGGAGCTGTTTTTT. J is TRBJ2-2 and V is TRBV18; TRBD1 matches 10 bases. The germline V gene encodes CDR1 KGHSH and CDR2 LQKENI. The CDR3 length is 16 residues. The V gene end was trimmed by 3 bases and the J gene end by 5 bases; junction bases not matched to a gene: 6.

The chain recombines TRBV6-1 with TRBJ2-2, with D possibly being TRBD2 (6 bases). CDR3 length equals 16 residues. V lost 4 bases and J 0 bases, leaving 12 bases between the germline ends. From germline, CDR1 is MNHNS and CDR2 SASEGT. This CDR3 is CASSGLAVSNTGELFF. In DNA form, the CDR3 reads TGTGCCAGCAGTGGATTAGCGGTGTCGAACACCGGGGAGCTGTTTTTT.

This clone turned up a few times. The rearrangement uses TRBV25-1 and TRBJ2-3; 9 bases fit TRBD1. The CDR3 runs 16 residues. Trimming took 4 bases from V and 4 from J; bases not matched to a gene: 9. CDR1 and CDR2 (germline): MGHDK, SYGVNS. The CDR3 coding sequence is TGTGCCAGCAGTGGAGACAGGGGGGGCCCGCCAGATACGCAGTATTTT. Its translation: CASSGDRGGPPDTQYF. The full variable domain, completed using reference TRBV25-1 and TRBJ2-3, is EADIYQTPRYLVIGTGKKITLECSQTMGHDKMYWYQQDPGMELHLIHYSYGVNSTEKGDLSSESTVSRIRTEHFPLTLESARPSHTSQYLCASSGDRGGPPDTQYFGPGTRLTVL.

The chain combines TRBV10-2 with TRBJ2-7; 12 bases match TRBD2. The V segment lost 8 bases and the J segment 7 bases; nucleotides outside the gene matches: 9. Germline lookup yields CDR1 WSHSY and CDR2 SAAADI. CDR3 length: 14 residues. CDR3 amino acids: CASLLAGGTVEQYF. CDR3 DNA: TGCGCCAGCCTGCTAGCGGGGGGGACGGTGGAGCAGTACTTC.

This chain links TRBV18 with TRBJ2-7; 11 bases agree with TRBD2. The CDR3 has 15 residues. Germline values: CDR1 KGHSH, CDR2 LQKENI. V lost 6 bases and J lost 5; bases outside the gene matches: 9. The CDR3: CASSIATSGSHEQYF. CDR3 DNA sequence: TGTGCCAGCTCCATCGCTACTAGCGGGAGCCACGAGCAGTACTTC.

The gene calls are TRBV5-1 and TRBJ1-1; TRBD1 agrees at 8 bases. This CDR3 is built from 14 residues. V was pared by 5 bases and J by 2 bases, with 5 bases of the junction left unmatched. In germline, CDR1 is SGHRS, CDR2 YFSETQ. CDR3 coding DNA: TGCGCCAGCAGGAGGGGACAGGAAAACACTGAAGCTTTCTTT. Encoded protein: CASRRGQENTEAFF.

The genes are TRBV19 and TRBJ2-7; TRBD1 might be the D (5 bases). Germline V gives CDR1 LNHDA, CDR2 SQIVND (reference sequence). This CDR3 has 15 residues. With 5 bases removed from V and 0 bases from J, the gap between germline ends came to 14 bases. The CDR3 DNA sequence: TGTGCCAGTAGTCCCCGAGGACAAAGCTCCTACGAGCAGTACTTC. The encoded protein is CASSPRGQSSYEQYF.

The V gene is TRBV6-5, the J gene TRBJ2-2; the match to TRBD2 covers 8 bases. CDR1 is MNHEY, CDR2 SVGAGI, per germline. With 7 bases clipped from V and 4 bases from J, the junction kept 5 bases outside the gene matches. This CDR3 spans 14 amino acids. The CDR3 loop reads CASTAGGITGELFF. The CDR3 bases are TGTGCCAGCACGGCGGGAGGTATCACCGGGGAGCTGTTTTTT.

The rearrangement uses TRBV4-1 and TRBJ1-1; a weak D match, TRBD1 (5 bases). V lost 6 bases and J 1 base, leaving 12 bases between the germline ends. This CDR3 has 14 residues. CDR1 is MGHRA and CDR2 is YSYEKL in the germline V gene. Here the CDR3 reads CASRPSTGNTEAFF. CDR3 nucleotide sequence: TGCGCCAGCAGACCCTCCACAGGGAACACTGAAGCTTTCTTT.

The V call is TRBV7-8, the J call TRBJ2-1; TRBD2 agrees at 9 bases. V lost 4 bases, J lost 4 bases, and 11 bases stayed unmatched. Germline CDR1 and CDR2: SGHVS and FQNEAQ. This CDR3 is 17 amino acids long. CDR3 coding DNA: TGTGCCAGCAGCTCTCAATTCAAGACTAGCGGATACAATGAGCAGTTCTTC. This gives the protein CASSSQFKTSGYNEQFF.

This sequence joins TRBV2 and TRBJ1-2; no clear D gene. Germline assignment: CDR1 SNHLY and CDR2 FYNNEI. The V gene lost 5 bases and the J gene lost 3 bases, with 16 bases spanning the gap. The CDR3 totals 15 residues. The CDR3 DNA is TGTGCCAGCAGTAACGGGCCTGGGAGGGACTATGGCTACACCTTC. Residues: CASSNGPGRDYGYTF.

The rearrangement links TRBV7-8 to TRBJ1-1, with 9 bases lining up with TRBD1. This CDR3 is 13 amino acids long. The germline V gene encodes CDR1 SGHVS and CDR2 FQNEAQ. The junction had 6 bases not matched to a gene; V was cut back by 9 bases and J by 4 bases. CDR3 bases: TGTGCCAGTACAGGGGGCCGAGCCACTGAAGCTTTCTTT. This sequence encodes CASTGGRATEAFF.

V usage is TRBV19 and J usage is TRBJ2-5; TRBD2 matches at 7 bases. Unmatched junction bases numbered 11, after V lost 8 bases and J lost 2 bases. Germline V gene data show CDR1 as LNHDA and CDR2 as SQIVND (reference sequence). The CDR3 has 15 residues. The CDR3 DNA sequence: TGTGCCAGTCGGGCGGTCCAGCGGGGACAAGAGACCCAGTACTTC. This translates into CASRAVQRGQETQYF.

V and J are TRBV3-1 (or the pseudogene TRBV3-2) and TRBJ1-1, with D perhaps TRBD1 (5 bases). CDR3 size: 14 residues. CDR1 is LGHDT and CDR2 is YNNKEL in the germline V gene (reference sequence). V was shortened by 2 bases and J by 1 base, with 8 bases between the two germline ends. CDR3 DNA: TGTGCCAGCAGCCAAAGACAGAGGAACACTGAAGCTTTCTTT. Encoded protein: CASSQRQRNTEAFF.

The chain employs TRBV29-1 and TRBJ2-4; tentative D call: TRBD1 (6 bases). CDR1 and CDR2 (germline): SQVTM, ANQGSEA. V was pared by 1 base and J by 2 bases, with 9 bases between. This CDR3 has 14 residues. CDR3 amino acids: CSVEGTATKNIQYF. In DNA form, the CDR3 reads TGCAGCGTTGAAGGGACAGCCACCAAAAACATTCAGTACTTC.

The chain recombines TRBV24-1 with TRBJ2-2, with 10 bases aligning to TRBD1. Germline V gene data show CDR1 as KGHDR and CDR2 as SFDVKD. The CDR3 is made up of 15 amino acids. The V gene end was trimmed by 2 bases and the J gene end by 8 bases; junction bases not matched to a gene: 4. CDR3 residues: CATSDSGQGSGELFF. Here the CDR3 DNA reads TGTGCCACCAGTGATTCGGGACAGGGGTCGGGGGAGCTGTTTTTT.

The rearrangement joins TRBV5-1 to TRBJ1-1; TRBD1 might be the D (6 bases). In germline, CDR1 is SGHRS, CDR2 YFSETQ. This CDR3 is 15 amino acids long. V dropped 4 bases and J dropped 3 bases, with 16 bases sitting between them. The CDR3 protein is CASSKWTVRDTEAFF. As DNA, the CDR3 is TGCGCCAGCAGCAAATGGACAGTCCGGGACACTGAAGCTTTCTTT.